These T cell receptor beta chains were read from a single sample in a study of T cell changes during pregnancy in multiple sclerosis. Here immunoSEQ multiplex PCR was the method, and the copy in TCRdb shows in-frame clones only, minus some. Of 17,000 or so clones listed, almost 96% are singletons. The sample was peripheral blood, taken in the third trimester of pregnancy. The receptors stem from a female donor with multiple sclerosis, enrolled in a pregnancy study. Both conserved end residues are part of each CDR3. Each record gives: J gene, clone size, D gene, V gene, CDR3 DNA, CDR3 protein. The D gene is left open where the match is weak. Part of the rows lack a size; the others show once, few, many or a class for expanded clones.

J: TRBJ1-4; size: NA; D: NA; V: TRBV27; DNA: TGTGCCAGCAGTTTAGGCAGGGGTTTGGCAACTAATGAAAAACTGTTTTTT; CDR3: CASSLGRGLATNEKLFF
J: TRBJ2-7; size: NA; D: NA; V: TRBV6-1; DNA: TGTGCCAGCAGCCCCAGGACATTCTCCTACGAGCAGTACTTC; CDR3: CASSPRTFSYEQYF
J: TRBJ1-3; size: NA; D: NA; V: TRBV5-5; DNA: TGTGCCAGCAGCTCCCATCAAAGACAGGCCTCTGGAAACACCATATATTTT; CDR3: CASSSHQRQASGNTIYF
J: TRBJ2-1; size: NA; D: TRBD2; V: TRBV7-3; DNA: TGTGCCAGCAGCTTAGCGGGAGGGCCGGATGAGCAGTTCTTC; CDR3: CASSLAGGPDEQFF
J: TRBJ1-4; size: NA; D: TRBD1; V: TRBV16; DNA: TGTGCCAGCAGCTACCGGGACAGGGGCGAAAAACTGTTTTTT; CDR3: CASSYRDRGEKLFF
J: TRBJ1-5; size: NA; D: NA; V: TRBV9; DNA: TGTGCCAGCAGCCCCGAGGGCGTTAGCAATCAGCCCCAGCATTTT; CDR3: CASSPEGVSNQPQHF
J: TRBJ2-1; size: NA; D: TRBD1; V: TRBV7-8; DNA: TGTGCCAGCAGCCCAGGACAGGGCCGTTTATACAATGAGCAGTTCTTC; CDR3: CASSPGQGRLYNEQFF
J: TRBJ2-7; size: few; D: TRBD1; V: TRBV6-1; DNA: TGTGCCAGCAGTGAAGCTCCCGGACAGGCGTGGTACTACGAGCAGTACTTC; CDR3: CASSEAPGQAWYYEQYF
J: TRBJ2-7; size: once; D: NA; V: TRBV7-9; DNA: TGTGCCAGCAGCTTCACAACCTACGAGCAGTACTTC; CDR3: CASSFTTYEQYF
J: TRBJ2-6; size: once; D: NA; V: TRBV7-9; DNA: TGTGCCAGCAGCCAAGGGGTTGCGGGGTATGGGGCCAACGTCCTGACTTTC; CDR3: CASSQGVAGYGANVLTF
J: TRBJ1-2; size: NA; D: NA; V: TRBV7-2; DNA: TGTGCCAGCAGCCAATTTATACAGAACTATGGCTACACCTTC; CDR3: CASSQFIQNYGYTF
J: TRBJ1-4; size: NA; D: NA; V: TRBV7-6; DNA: TGTGCCAGCAGCCCACAACCGCCAGCAACTAATGAAAAACTGTTTTTT; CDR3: CASSPQPPATNEKLFF
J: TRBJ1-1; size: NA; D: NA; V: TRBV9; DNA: TGTGCCAGCAGCGTCGGGGGGGGGTATGAAGCTTTCTTT; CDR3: CASSVGGGYEAFF
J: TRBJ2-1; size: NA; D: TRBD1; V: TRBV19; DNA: TGTGCCAGTAGTAGAAGGACAGGGTTTGGCAATGAGCAGTTCTTC; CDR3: CASSRRTGFGNEQFF
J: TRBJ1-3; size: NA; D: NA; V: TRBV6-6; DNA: TGTGCCAGCAGTCCAGGGGTCGACTCTGGAAACACCATATATTTT; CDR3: CASSPGVDSGNTIYF
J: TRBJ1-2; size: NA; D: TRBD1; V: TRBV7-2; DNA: TGTGCCAGCAGCTCGGGACAGGAAAAACCCTATGGCTACACCTTC; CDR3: CASSSGQEKPYGYTF
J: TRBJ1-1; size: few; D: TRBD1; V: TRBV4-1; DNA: TGCGCCAGCAGCCTAAACAGGGGGGAAACTGAAGCTTTCTTT; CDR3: CASSLNRGETEAFF
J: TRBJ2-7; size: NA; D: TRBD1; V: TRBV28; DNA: TGTGCCAGCAGTTTGGTAGGGACAGGACGAACCTCCTACGAGCAGTACTTC; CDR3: CASSLVGTGRTSYEQYF
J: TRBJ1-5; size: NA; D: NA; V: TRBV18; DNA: TGTGCCAGCTCCCCATCGGGACAAAGGAATCAGCCCCAGCATTTT; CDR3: CASSPSGQRNQPQHF
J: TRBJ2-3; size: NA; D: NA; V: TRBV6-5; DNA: TGTGCCAGCAGGGGGTCTGCCGGGGTCACAGATACGCAGTATTTT; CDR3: CASRGSAGVTDTQYF
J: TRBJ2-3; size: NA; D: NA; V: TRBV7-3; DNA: TGTGCCAGCAGCTTATCAAGCTGGGGAGACACAGATACGCAGTATTTT; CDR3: CASSLSSWGDTDTQYF
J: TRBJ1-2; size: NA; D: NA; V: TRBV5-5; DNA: TGTGCCAGCGACATGTGTCTCGCGAAAACCTATGGCTACACCTTC; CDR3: CASDMCLAKTYGYTF
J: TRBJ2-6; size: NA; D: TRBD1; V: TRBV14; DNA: TGTGCCAGCAGCCAAGATCCAAACCGGGTCAGGGGGCCCTCTGGGGCCAACGTCCTGACTTTC; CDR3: CASSQDPNRVRGPSGANVLTF
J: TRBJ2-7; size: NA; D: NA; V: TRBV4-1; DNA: TGCGCCAGCAGCCAAGATCTCAATGTCCGCAGCTCCTACGAGCAGTACTTC; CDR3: CASSQDLNVRSSYEQYF
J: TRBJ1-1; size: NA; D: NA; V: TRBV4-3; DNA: TGCGCCAGCAGCCAAGGACTCGGGGGGAACACTGAAGCTTTCTTT; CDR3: CASSQGLGGNTEAFF
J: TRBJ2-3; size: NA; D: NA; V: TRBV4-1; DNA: TGCGCCAGCAGCCAAGAGGACTTACGGACAGATACGCAGTATTTT; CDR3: CASSQEDLRTDTQYF
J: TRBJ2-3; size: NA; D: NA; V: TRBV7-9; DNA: TGTGCCAGCTCATTCTCCCCGACCGGGATCTTCGAAGATACGCAGTATTTT; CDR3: CASSFSPTGIFEDTQYF
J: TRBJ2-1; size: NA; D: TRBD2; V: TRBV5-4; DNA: TGTGCCAGCAGTTCTAGCGGGAGGGCCCAAAATGAGCAGTTCTTC; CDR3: CASSSSGRAQNEQFF
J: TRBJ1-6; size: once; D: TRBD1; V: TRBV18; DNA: TGTGCCAGCTCACCACGTCCCGGGACAGGGATGGACCCCAATTCACCCCTCCACTTT; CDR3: CASSPRPGTGMDPNSPLHF
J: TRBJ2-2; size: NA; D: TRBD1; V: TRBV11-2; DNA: TGTGCCAGCAGCGAAATGACAGGGGGAAGGCGGACCGGGGAGCTGTTTTTT; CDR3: CASSEMTGGRRTGELFF
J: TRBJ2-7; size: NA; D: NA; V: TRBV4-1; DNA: TGCGCCAGCAGCCAAGGAGCGTCTTTCTACGAGCAGTACTTC; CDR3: CASSQGASFYEQYF
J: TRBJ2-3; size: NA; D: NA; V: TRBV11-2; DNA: TGTGCCAGCAGCCTCGGTAGCGGAGCTAGCACAGATACGCAGTATTTT; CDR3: CASSLGSGASTDTQYF
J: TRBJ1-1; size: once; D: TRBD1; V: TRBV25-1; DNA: TGTGCCAGCATGGGTAGGGGGCTGAACACTGAAGCTTTCTTT; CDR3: CASMGRGLNTEAFF
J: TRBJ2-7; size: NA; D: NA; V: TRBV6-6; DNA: TGTGCCAGCAGCCAGTTAGGTCAGGCTGAATACGAGCAGTACTTC; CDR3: CASSQLGQAEYEQYF
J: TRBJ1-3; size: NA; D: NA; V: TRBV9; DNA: TGTGCCAGCGGAGAGAGGTTGGAAGGGAGCTCTGGAAACACCATATATTTT; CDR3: CASGERLEGSSGNTIYF
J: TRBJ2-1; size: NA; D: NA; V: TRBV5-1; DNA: TGCGCCAGCGGGACCCTCGGGAGCTCCTACAATGAGCAGTTCTTC; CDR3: CASGTLGSSYNEQFF
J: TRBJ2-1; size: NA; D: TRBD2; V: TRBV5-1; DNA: TGCGCCAGCAGCTTGGAGTTAGCGGGACACAATGAGCAGTTCTTC; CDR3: CASSLELAGHNEQFF
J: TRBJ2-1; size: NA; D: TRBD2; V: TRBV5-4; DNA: TGTGCCAGCAGCTTGGTGGGAGGGGTTCCTGAGCAGTTCTTC; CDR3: CASSLVGGVPEQFF
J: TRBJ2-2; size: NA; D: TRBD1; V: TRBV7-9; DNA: TGTGCCAGCAGCCCGACAGGGCCGAACACCGGGGAGCTGTTTTTT; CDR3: CASSPTGPNTGELFF
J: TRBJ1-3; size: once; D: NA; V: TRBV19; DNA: TGTGCCAGTAGTGGTCGTCGGTCCCGCTCTGGAAACACCATATATTTT; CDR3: CASSGRRSRSGNTIYF
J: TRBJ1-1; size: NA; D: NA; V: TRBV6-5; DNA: TGTGCCAGCAGTTACGCCCGCGGGGTGGAAGCTTTCTTT; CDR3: CASSYARGVEAFF
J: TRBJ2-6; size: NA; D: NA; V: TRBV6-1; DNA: TGTGCCAGCAGTGAAGGGGAGGGGGCCAACGTCCTGACTTTC; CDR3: CASSEGEGANVLTF
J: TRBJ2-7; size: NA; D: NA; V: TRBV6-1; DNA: TGTGCCAGCAGCAGACAGTGGAAATCCTACGAGCAGTACTTC; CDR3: CASSRQWKSYEQYF
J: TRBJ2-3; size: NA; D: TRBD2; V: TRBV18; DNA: TGTGCCAGCTCACCACCGACTAGCGGGGCTTATACGCAGTATTTT; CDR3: CASSPPTSGAYTQYF
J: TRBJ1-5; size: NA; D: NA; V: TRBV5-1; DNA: TGCGCCAGCAGCTTGAGCCCCGGAGACCGCTATCAGCCCCAGCATTTT; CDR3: CASSLSPGDRYQPQHF
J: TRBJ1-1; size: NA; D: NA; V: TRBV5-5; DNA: TGTGCCAGCAGCTTGTCGTTACGGGGATTCGCTGAAGCTTTCTTT; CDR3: CASSLSLRGFAEAFF
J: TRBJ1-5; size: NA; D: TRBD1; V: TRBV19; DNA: TGTGCCAGTAGTATTAGCCGGGACAGGGGGATAAGAAGTCAGCCCCAGCATTTT; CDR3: CASSISRDRGIRSQPQHF
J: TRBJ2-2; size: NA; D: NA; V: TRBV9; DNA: TGTGCCAGCAGCGCGAGGGCGAGGGGGACCGGGGAGCTGTTTTTT; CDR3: CASSARARGTGELFF
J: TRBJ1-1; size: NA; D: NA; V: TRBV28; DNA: TGTGCCAGCAGTCCTGGACTTGAAGCTTTCTTT; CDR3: CASSPGLEAFF
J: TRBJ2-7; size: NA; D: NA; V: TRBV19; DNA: TGTGCCAGTAGCCCTGGGGGCGGGAGACGCTTCGAGCAGTACTTC; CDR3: CASSPGGGRRFEQYF